This T cell receptor (beta chain) appears in the sequencing data of a study of blood T cells in healthy people across ages. The CDR3 is 15 amino acids. V shed 5 bases, J shed 2 bases, and the junction held 7 bases outside the gene matches. In germline, CDR1 is SGHVS, CDR2 FQNEAQ. A second roughly 6 to 11 cycle PCR used barcoded and J-beta primers. A template-switch adaptor with 12 random nucleotides tagged each cDNA molecule. Each sample yielded at least 2.5 million CDR3-containing paired-end reads. TCRdb re-called the 5' RACE reads through MiXCR, storing one row per CDR3 protein. The data contain some 1,500,000 distinct CDR3 sequences, roughly two fifths of them seen just once; the ten biggest clones take up under 5%. The study drew donors from healthy Caucasian individuals in Russia aged 6 to 90. Per-sample yields of isolated PBMCs were at least 6 million.

The source is a woman younger than 35 in good health. What was sequenced was blood. This chain connects TRBV7-8 to TRBJ2-7; 9 bases line up with TRBD1. The CDR3 nucleotides are TGTGCCAGCAGCAAAACACGGACAGGGGCCTACGAGCAGTACTTC. The encoded protein is CASSKTRTGAYEQYF.